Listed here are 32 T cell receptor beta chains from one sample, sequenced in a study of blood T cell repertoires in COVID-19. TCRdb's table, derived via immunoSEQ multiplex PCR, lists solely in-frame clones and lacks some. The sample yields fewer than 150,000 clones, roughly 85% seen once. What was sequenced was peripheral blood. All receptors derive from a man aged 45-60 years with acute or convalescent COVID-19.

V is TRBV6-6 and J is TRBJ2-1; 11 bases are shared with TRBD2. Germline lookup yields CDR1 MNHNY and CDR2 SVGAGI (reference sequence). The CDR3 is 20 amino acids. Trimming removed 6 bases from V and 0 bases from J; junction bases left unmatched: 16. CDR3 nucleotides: TGTGCCAGCAGCCCCCGAGGGGGTCTAGCGGGGGGTAGCTCCTACAATGAGCAGTTCTTC. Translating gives CASSPRGGLAGGSSYNEQFF.

The CDR3 coding sequence is TGTGCCAGCAAGGGGATTTCAATGGTGAACACTGAAGCTTTCTTT. Translation: CASKGISMVNTEAFF. J is TRBJ1-1 and V is TRBV28, with a weak D call TRBD1 (5 bases). V shed 7 bases and J shed 0 bases, with 15 bases lying between them. In germline, CDR1 is MDHEN, CDR2 SYDVKM. The CDR3 totals 15 residues.

In DNA form, the CDR3 reads TGTGCCAGCAGCGTAGACACGGACAGGGGGGGTGGAAACACCATATATTTT. This encodes CASSVDTDRGGGNTIYF. The chain combines TRBV9 with TRBJ1-3; 10 bases match TRBD1. Germline V gene lookup returns CDR1 SGDLS and CDR2 YYNGEE. The CDR3 loop spans 17 amino acids. Trimming at V came to 0 bases and at J to 3 bases, leaving 6 bases not matched to a gene.

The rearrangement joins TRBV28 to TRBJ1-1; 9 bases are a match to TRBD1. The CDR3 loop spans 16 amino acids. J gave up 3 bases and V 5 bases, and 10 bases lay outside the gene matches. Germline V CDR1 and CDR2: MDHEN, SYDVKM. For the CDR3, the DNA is TGTGCCAGCAGTAAAACAGGGGGCGCGGGCGACACTGAAGCTTTCTTT. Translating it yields CASSKTGGAGDTEAFF.

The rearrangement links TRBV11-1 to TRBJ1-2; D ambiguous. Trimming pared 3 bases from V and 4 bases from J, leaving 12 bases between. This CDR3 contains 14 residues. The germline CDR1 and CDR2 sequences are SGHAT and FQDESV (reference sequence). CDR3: CASSFAARTYGYTF. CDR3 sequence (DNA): TGTGCCAGCAGCTTCGCCGCTAGAACCTATGGCTACACCTTC. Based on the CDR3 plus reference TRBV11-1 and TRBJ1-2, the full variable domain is EAEVAQSPRYKITEKSQAVAFWCDPISGHATLYWYRQILGQGPELLVQFQDESVVDDSQLPKDRFSAERLKGVDSTLKIQPAELGDSAMYLCASSFAARTYGYTFGSGTRLTVV.

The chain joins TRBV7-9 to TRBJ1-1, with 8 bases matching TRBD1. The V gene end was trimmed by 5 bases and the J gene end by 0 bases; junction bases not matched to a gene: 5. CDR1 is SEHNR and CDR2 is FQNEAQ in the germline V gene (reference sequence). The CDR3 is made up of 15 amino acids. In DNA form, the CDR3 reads TGTGCCAGCAGCATCGACAGGGGTTTGAACACTGAAGCTTTCTTT. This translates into CASSIDRGLNTEAFF.

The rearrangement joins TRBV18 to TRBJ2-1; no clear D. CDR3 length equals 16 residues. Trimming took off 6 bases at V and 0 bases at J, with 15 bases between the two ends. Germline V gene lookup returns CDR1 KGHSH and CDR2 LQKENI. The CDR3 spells CASSPSAASSYNEQFF. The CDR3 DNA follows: TGTGCCAGCTCTCCCTCGGCAGCGAGCTCCTACAATGAGCAGTTCTTC.

CDR3 region: CASSSPTGGVEKLFF. The CDR3 DNA follows: TGTGCCAGTAGTTCACCGACAGGGGGCGTTGAAAAACTGTTTTTT. The chain joins TRBV19 to TRBJ1-4, with TRBD1 matching over 10 bases. The CDR3 contains 15 residues. The junction had 7 bases not matched to a gene; V was cut back by 5 bases and J by 7 bases. Germline CDR1 and CDR2: LNHDA and SQIVND (reference sequence). The whole variable domain, filled in from reference TRBV19 and TRBJ1-4, reads DGGITQSPKYLFRKEGQNVTLSCEQNLNHDAMYWYRQDPGQGLRLIYYSQIVNDFQKGDIAEGYSVSREKKESFPLTVTSAQKNPTAFYLCASSSPTGGVEKLFFGSGTQLSVL.

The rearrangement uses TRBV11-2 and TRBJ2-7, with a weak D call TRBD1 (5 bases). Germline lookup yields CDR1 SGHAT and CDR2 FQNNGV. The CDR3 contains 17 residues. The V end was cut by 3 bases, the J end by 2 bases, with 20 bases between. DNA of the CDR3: TGTGCCAGCAGCTTCAGTTTAGGGTCCAAGGGGACCTACGAGCAGTACTTC. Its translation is CASSFSLGSKGTYEQYF.

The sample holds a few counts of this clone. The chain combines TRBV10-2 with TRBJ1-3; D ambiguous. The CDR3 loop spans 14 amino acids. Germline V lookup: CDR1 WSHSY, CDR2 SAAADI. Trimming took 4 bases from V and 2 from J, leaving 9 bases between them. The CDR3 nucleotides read TGCGCCAGCAGTGGGCAGAGGGCTGGAAACACCATATATTTT. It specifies CASSGQRAGNTIYF.

CDR3 loop: CASSQGSQASGPYEQYF. CDR3 DNA sequence: TGCGCCAGCAGCCAAGGGTCTCAGGCTAGCGGACCCTACGAGCAGTACTTC. This chain connects TRBV4-1 to TRBJ2-7; TRBD2 aligns across 7 bases. With V trimmed by 1 base and J by 2 bases, 11 bases remained unmatched. CDR3 size: 17 residues. Germline assignment: CDR1 MGHRA and CDR2 YSYEKL.

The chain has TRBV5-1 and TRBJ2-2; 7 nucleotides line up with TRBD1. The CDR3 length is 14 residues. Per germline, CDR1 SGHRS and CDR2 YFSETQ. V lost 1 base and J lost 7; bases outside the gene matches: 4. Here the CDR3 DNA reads TGCGCCAGCAGCTTGAGACAGGGTCTCGGGGAGCTGTTTTTT. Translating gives CASSLRQGLGELFF.

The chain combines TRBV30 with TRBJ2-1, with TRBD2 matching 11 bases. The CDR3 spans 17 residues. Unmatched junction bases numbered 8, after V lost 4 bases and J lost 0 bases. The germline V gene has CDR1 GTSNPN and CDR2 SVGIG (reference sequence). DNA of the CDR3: TGTGCCTGGAATGGACTCGGGACTAGCGGCTCCTACAATGAGCAGTTCTTC. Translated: CAWNGLGTSGSYNEQFF.

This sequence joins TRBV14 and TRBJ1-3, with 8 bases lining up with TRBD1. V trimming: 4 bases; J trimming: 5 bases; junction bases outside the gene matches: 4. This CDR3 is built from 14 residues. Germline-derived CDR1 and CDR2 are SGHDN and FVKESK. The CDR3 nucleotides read TGTGCCAGCAGCCCCGACAGGGGAAGAAACACCATATATTTT. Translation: CASSPDRGRNTIYF.

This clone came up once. CDR3 loop: CASSQGRVGQRGNQPQHF. The CDR3 DNA is TGCGCCAGCAGCCAAGGGCGGGTTGGACAGAGGGGCAATCAGCCCCAGCATTTT. This chain joins TRBV4-1 and TRBJ1-5; tentatively, D is TRBD1 (6 bases). With 1 base removed from V and 2 bases from J, the gap between germline ends came to 18 bases. This CDR3 has 18 residues. Germline V gene sequence: CDR1 MGHRA, CDR2 YSYEKL.

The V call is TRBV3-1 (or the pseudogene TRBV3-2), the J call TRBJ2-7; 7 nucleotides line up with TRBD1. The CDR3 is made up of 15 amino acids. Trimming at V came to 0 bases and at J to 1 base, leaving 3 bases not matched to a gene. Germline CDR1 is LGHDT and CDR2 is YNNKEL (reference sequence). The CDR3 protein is CASSQEQGLSYEQYF. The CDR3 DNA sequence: TGTGCCAGCAGCCAAGAACAGGGGCTATCCTACGAGCAGTACTTC.

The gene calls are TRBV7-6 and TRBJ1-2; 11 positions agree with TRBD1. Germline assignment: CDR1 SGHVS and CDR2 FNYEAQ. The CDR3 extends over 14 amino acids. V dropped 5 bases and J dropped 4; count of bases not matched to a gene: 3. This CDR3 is CASSTGTGGYGYTF. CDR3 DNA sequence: TGTGCCAGCAGCACGGGGACAGGGGGCTATGGCTACACCTTC.

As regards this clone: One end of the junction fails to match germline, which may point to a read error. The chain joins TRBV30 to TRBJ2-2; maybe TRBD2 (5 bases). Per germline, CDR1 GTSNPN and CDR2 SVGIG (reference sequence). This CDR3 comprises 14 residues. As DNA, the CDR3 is TGTGCCTGGAGTGTTGGTGTTGGGTCCGGGGAACTGTTTTTT. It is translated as CAWSVGVGSGELFF.

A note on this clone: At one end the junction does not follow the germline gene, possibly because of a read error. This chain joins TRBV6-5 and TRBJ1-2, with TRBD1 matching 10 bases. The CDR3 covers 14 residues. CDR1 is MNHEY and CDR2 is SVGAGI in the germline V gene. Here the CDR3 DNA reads TGTGCCAGCGGTTATTTCGGGGACAGGGGTGGCTACACCTTC. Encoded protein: CASGYFGDRGGYTF.

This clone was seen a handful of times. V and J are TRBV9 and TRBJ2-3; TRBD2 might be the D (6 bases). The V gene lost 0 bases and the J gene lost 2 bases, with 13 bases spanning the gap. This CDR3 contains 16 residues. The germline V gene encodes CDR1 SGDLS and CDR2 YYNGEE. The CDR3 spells CASSVEAGRYTDTQYF. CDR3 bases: TGTGCCAGCAGCGTAGAGGCGGGGAGGTACACAGATACGCAGTATTTT. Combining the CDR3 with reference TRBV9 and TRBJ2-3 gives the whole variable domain DSGVTQTPKHLITATGQRVTLRCSPRSGDLSVYWYQQSLDQGLQFLIQYYNGEERAKGNILERFSAQQFPDLHSELNLSSLELGDSALYFCASSVEAGRYTDTQYFGPGTRLTVL.

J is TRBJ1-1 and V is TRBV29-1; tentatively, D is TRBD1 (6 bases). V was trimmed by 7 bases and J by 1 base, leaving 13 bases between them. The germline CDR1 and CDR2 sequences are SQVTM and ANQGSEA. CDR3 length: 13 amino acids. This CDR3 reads CSAERTENTEAFF. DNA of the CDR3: TGCAGCGCCGAGAGGACAGAGAACACTGAAGCTTTCTTT.

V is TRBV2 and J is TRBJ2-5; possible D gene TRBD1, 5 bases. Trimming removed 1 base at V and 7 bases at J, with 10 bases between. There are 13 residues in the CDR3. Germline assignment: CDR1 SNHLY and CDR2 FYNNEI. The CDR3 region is CASSEEGARTQYF. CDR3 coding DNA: TGTGCCAGCAGTGAAGAAGGGGCAAGGACCCAGTACTTC.

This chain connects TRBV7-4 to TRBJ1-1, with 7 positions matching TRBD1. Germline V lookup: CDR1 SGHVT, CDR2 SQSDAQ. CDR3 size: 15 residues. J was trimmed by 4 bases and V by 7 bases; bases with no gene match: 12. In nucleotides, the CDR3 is TGTGCCAGCAACCCACCTGATACAGGGGTCACTGAAGCTTTCTTT. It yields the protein CASNPPDTGVTEAFF. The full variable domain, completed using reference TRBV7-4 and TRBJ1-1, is GAGVSQSPRYKVAKRGRDVALRCDSISGHVTLYWYRQTLGQGSEVLTYSQSDAQRDKSGRPSGRFSAERPERSVSTLKIQRTEQGDSAVYLCASNPPDTGVTEAFFGQGTRLTVV.

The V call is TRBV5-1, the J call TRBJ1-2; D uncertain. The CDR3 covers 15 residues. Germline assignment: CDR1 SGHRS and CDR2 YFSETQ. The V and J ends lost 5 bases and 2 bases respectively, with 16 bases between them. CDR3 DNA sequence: TGCGCCAGCAGAGCCGGGAATCCGACGAACTATGGCTACACCTTC. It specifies CASRAGNPTNYGYTF.

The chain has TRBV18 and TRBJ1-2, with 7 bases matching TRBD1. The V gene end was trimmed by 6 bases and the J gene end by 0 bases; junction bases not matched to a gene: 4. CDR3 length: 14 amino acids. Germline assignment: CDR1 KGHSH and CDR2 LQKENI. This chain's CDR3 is CASSRQGSNYGYTF. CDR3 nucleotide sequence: TGTGCCAGCTCTCGACAGGGTTCTAACTATGGCTACACCTTC.

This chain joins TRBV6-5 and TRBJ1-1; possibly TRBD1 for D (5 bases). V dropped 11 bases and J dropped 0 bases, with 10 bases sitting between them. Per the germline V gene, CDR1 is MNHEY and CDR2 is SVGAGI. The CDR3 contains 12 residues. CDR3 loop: CASCRVNTEAFF. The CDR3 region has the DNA TGTGCCTCCTGCAGGGTGAACACTGAAGCTTTCTTT.

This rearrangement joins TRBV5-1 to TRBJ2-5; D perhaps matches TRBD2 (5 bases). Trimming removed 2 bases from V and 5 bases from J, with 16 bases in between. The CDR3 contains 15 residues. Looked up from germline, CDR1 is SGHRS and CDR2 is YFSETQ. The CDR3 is CASSFFGGAGETQYF. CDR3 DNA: TGCGCCAGCAGCTTCTTCGGAGGAGCTGGCGAGACCCAGTACTTC. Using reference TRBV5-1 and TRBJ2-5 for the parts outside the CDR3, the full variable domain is KAGVTQTPRYLIKTRGQQVTLSCSPISGHRSVSWYQQTPGQGLQFLFEYFSETQRNKGNFPGRFSGRQFSNSRSEMNVSTLELGDSALYLCASSFFGGAGETQYFGPGTRLLVL.

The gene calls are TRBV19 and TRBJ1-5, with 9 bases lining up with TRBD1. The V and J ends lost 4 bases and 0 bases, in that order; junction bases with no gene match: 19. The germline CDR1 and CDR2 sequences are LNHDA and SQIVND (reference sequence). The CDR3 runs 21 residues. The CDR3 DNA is TGTGCCAGTAGTAAACAGGGGGCCCTCGATACTACCGTTTATAGCAATCAGCCCCAGCATTTT. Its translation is CASSKQGALDTTVYSNQPQHF.

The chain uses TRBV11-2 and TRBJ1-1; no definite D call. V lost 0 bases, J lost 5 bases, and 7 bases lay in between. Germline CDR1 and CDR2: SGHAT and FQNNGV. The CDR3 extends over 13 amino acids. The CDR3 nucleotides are TGTGCCAGCAGCTTAGAAACAGTTACTGAAGCTTTCTTT. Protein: CASSLETVTEAFF.

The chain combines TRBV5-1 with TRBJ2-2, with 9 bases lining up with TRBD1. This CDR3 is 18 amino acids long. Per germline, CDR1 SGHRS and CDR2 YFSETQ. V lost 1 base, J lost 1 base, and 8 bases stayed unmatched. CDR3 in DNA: TGCGCCAGCAGCTTGCTGACCACGGGACAGGGGAACACCGGGGAGCTGTTTTTT. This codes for CASSLLTTGQGNTGELFF.

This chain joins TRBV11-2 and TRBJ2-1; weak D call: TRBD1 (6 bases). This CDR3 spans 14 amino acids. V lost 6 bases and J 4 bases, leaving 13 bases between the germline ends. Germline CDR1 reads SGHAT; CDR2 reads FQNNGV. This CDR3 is CASRRQAAYNEQFF. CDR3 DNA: TGTGCCAGCAGGAGACAGGCGGCATACAATGAGCAGTTCTTC.

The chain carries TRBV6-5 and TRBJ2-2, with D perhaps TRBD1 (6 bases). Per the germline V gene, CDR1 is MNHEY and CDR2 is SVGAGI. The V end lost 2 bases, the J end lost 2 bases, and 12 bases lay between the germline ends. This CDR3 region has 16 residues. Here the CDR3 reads CASSYSRGRNTGELFF. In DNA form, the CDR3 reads TGTGCCAGCAGTTACAGCAGGGGCCGCAACACCGGGGAGCTGTTTTTT.